The T cell receptor beta chain under discussion was sequenced for a study of cytomegalovirus exposure and HLA in healthy donors. Study-wide context: The Caucasian-associated ancestry cluster contained about 80% of the 300 to 400 genotyped donors. Overall study results and limits: Across donors, most TCRs were seen rarely, yet some public ones were widespread.

The V gene's germline CDR1 is SGHNT and CDR2 YYREEE (reference sequence). Germline trimming cut 5 bases from V and 6 bases from J; bases unmatched to any gene: 5. The CDR3 extends over 14 amino acids. Use of 60 Vbeta and 13 Jbeta primers characterized the PCR. TCRdb's table, derived via immunoSEQ multiplex PCR, lists solely in-frame clones and lacks some. The data hold roughly 150,000 clones, with about four fifths observed a single time. With respect to this clone: Its antigen remains unidentified.

This receptor was taken from a woman aged 40-49 years in good health and CMV-seropositive. The source material was PBMCs. The rearrangement links TRBV5-4 to TRBJ2-1, with 10 positions matching TRBD1. CDR3 bases: TGTGCCAGCAGAGGGACAGGGGTCGTCAATGAGCAGTTCTTC. Its protein is CASRGTGVVNEQFF.